These 32 T cell receptor beta chains were sequenced from one sample in a study of T cell repertoires in cytomegalovirus infection. TCRdb re-derived calls from the reads in MiXCR, one entry per CDR3 protein. There are tens of thousands of distinct CDR3 sequences in the sample; around 20% occur only once, and about 30% lies in the top ten. The antigens these receptors bind are not known. Source: CD8+ T cells from cultured PBMCs, taken from culture after CMV antigen stimulation. These receptor sequences come from a human donor in good health (CMV status not recorded). Some clones in this sample may be carry-over from other donors' samples.

In this sample, this clonotype turned up a few times. The chain links TRBV10-3 to TRBJ1-1, with 9 bases lining up with TRBD1. The CDR3 is made up of 15 amino acids. V was clipped by 10 bases and J by 4 bases; unmatched bases: 13. From germline, CDR1 is ENHRY and CDR2 SYGVKD. In DNA form, the CDR3 reads TGTGCCACTGGACAGGGGACGACGACGAGCACTGAAGCTTTCTTT. Its translation: CATGQGTTTSTEAFF.

This clonotype has ten or more counts. The chain employs TRBV7-2 and TRBJ2-7, with unresolved D. V gave up 6 bases and J gave up 4 bases, with 13 bases separating them. The CDR3 sequence is 13 residues long. The germline V gene has CDR1 SGHTA and CDR2 FQGNSA. For the CDR3, the DNA is TGTGCCAGCAGTTTTGCCTCACTTTACGAGCAGTACTTC. As protein: CASSFASLYEQYF. The full variable domain, with the rest looked up from reference TRBV7-2 and TRBJ2-7, is GAGVSQSPSNKVTEKGKDVELRCDPISGHTALYWYRQSLGQGLEFLIYFQGNSAPDKSGLPSDRFSAERTGGSVSTLTIQRTQQEDSAVYLCASSFASLYEQYFGPGTRLTVT.

The table lists this clonotype with many counts. The chain uses TRBV4-2 and TRBJ2-2, with 9 bases fitting TRBD2. The CDR3 has 17 amino acids. V trimming: 4 bases; J trimming: 6 bases; junction bases outside the gene matches: 12. CDR1 and CDR2 from the germline V gene are LGHNA and YNFKEQ. The CDR3: CASSPRGSGREAGELFF. DNA for the CDR3: TGTGCCAGCAGCCCCCGCGGTAGCGGGAGAGAGGCCGGGGAGCTGTTTTTT.

The gene calls are TRBV4-1 and TRBJ1-1; 7 nucleotides align to TRBD1. CDR1 MGHRA and CDR2 YSYEKL come from the germline V gene. The CDR3 covers 13 residues. V lost 6 bases and J lost 1; bases outside the gene matches: 2. CDR3 amino acids: CASRHRGNTEAFF. CDR3 nucleotides: TGCGCCAGCAGGCACAGGGGGAACACTGAAGCTTTCTTT.

The J gene is TRBJ2-2, the V gene TRBV7-2; possible D gene TRBD1, 5 bases. Germline lookup yields CDR1 SGHTA and CDR2 FQGNSA. CDR3 length: 15 amino acids. The ends were cut back, 5 bases at V and 4 bases at J, with 14 bases in the middle. The CDR3 sequence is CASSPPTGFTGELFF. The CDR3 DNA reads TGTGCCAGCAGCCCTCCTACAGGATTCACCGGGGAGCTGTTTTTT.

This clonotype has at least ten counts. The chain has TRBV7-9 and TRBJ2-1; D remains unclear. The germline V gene has CDR1 SEHNR and CDR2 FQNEAQ (reference sequence). Trimming left V 6 bases short and J 5 bases short, with 8 bases between. CDR3 length: 12 amino acids. The CDR3 sequence: CASRDLDNEQFF. CDR3 bases: TGTGCCAGCAGGGATTTAGACAATGAGCAGTTCTTC.

The J gene is TRBJ2-1, the V gene TRBV27, with D possibly called TRBD1 or TRBD2 (5 bases each). The CDR3 has 15 amino acids. Trimming pared 7 bases from V and 4 bases from J, leaving 17 bases between. In germline, CDR1 is MNHEY, CDR2 SMNVEV (reference sequence). The CDR3 spells CASTKGWDPYNEQFF. The CDR3 DNA sequence: TGTGCCAGCACCAAGGGATGGGACCCATACAATGAGCAGTTCTTC.

V and J are TRBV27 and TRBJ1-5; D unclear. V was clipped by 5 bases and J by 0 bases, with 26 bases between them. Germline values: CDR1 MNHEY, CDR2 SMNVEV (reference sequence). The CDR3 consists of 20 residues. This CDR3 is CASSAPVTLHLLPSNQPQHF. CDR3 nucleotides: TGTGCCAGCAGTGCCCCAGTGACCCTCCACTTACTACCTAGCAATCAGCCCCAGCATTTT.

The sample holds a few counts of this clonotype. V is TRBV7-2 and J is TRBJ2-5, with D perhaps TRBD2 (7 bases). Trimming removed 2 bases at V and 4 bases at J, with 17 bases between. This CDR3 contains 16 residues. The germline gives CDR1 SGHTA, CDR2 FQGNSA. DNA for the CDR3: TGTGCCAGCAGCTTATGGGGGGCGGGAGAGGCAGAGACCCAGTACTTC. Protein sequence: CASSLWGAGEAETQYF.

The chain couples TRBV6-1 to TRBJ2-5, with TRBD1 as a possible D gene (5 bases). Trimming left V 5 bases short and J 5 bases short, with 15 bases between. This CDR3 contains 14 residues. From germline, CDR1 is MNHNS and CDR2 SASEGT. The CDR3 loop reads CASSPMGQGETQYF. CDR3 nucleotides: TGTGCCAGCAGTCCCATGGGGCAGGGTGAGACCCAGTACTTC.

This clonotype has at least ten counts. The V and J genes are TRBV7-2 and TRBJ2-1; TRBD2 aligns across 10 bases. Per germline, CDR1 SGHTA and CDR2 FQGNSA. The CDR3 loop spans 17 amino acids. The V segment lost 2 bases and the J segment 3 bases; nucleotides outside the gene matches: 7. The CDR3: CASSLSRAGGIYNEQFF. In DNA form, the CDR3 reads TGTGCCAGCAGCTTATCACGAGCGGGAGGGATCTACAATGAGCAGTTCTTC. The whole variable domain, remainder taken from reference TRBV7-2 and TRBJ2-1, is GAGVSQSPSNKVTEKGKDVELRCDPISGHTALYWYRQSLGQGLEFLIYFQGNSAPDKSGLPSDRFSAERTGGSVSTLTIQRTQQEDSAVYLCASSLSRAGGIYNEQFFGPGTRLTVL.

This clonotype was seen only once. V gene TRBV28 combines with J gene TRBJ2-5, with a tentative D call TRBD2 (6 bases). Germline CDR1 and CDR2: MDHEN and SYDVKM. Trimming removed 5 bases from V and 5 bases from J, with 15 bases in between. This CDR3 region has 14 residues. The CDR3: CASSPFGGAETQYF. CDR3 DNA sequence: TGTGCCAGCAGTCCCTTCGGGGGTGCCGAGACCCAGTACTTC.

This clonotype was seen a few times. The chain is built from TRBV7-3 and TRBJ2-7, with 8 bases that match TRBD2. This CDR3 region has 14 residues. The V and J ends lost 5 bases and 3 bases, in that order; junction bases with no gene match: 6. Germline V gene sequence: CDR1 SGHTA, CDR2 FQGTGA. The CDR3 DNA follows: TGTGCCAGCAGCCCGGGACTAGGTCTCTACGAGCAGTACTTC. This encodes CASSPGLGLYEQYF.

This sequence joins TRBV7-2 and TRBJ2-3, with unresolved D. Germline assignment: CDR1 SGHTA and CDR2 FQGNSA. The V and J ends lost 2 bases and 2 bases respectively, with 8 bases between them. The CDR3 spans 14 residues. CDR3 nucleotide sequence: TGTGCCAGCAGCTTAAACGGGCTCACAGATACGCAGTATTTT. Encoded protein: CASSLNGLTDTQYF. Filled out from reference TRBV7-2 and TRBJ2-3, the complete variable domain reads GAGVSQSPSNKVTEKGKDVELRCDPISGHTALYWYRQSLGQGLEFLIYFQGNSAPDKSGLPSDRFSAERTGGSVSTLTIQRTQQEDSAVYLCASSLNGLTDTQYFGPGTRLTVL.

In its sample, this clonotype ranks as medium-sized. This chain connects TRBV7-2 to TRBJ1-1; D gene ambiguous. The CDR3 sequence is 14 residues long. The V end lost 1 base, the J end lost 8 bases, and 14 bases lay between the germline ends. Germline V lookup: CDR1 SGHTA, CDR2 FQGNSA. This CDR3 is CASSLVPSVAEAFF. CDR3 DNA sequence: TGTGCCAGCAGCTTAGTACCCAGCGTGGCCGAAGCTTTCTTT.

This clonotype was counted between two and nine times. The chain combines TRBV7-6 with TRBJ1-2, with D maybe TRBD1 (6 bases). The CDR3 totals 13 residues. Germline CDR1 is SGHVS and CDR2 is FNYEAQ. The ends were cut back, 5 bases at V and 7 bases at J, with 14 bases in the middle. CDR3 in DNA: TGTGCCAGCAGCCAGTCCGGGACATTTGGCTACACCTTC. Amino acid sequence: CASSQSGTFGYTF.

This clonotype was detected only a few times. The DNA of the CDR3 is TGTGCCAGCAGCACTCTGGACAGGGCCCTCCTTATCCCCGGAGAGCAGTACTTC. This gives the protein CASSTLDRALLIPGEQYF. The chain employs TRBV7-2 and TRBJ2-7, with 8 bases matching TRBD1. There are 18 residues in the CDR3. Unmatched junction bases numbered 22, after V lost 5 bases and J lost 7 bases. Per the germline V gene, CDR1 is SGHTA and CDR2 is FQGNSA.

The chain combines TRBV7-6 with TRBJ2-7; D possibly uses TRBD1 or TRBD2 (5 bases each). The V end was cut by 1 base, the J end by 2 bases, with 24 bases between. The CDR3 contains 19 residues. Germline V CDR1 and CDR2: SGHVS, FNYEAQ. This CDR3 is CASSLELRGPGPWAYEQYF. The CDR3, as DNA: TGTGCCAGCAGCTTAGAGCTCCGGGGCCCTGGCCCCTGGGCCTACGAGCAGTACTTC.

This chain joins TRBV7-6 and TRBJ1-3, with 11 bases matching TRBD1. The CDR3 extends over 15 amino acids. The germline V gene has CDR1 SGHVS and CDR2 FNYEAQ. V lost 5 bases, J lost 3 bases, and 3 bases stayed unmatched. This CDR3 is CASSLGQGVGNTIYF. In nucleotides, the CDR3 is TGTGCCAGCAGCCTGGGACAGGGGGTTGGAAACACCATATATTTT.

The rearrangement links TRBV27 to TRBJ2-5; D may be TRBD2 (6 bases). V was pared by 7 bases and J by 5 bases, with 20 bases between. There are 15 residues in the CDR3. From germline, CDR1 is MNHEY and CDR2 SMNVEV (reference sequence). The DNA of the CDR3 is TGTGCCAGCACCAAAAACCGGCGGGAAGGGGAGACCCAGTACTTC. Its protein product is CASTKNRREGETQYF.

A few counts support this clonotype. The chain links TRBV4-3 to TRBJ1-2; possibly TRBD1 for D (5 bases). The CDR3 covers 14 residues. Germline V CDR1 and CDR2: LGHNA, YSLEER. V was pared by 3 bases and J by 7 bases, with 15 bases between. The CDR3 here is CASSHIRGAGGYTF. Written as DNA, the CDR3 is TGCGCCAGCAGCCACATTCGCGGGGCGGGTGGCTACACCTTC.

As concerns this clonotype: The junction shows a germline mismatch at one end, possibly a read error. This sequence joins TRBV15 and TRBJ2-1, with D perhaps TRBD1 (5 bases). The germline V gene has CDR1 LNHNV and CDR2 YYDKDF (reference sequence). The CDR3 is made up of 15 amino acids. CDR3 region: CATSRGTTAYNKQFF. The CDR3 nucleotides read TGTGCCACCAGCAGAGGGACAACCGCCTACAATAAGCAGTTCTTC.

The V call is TRBV7-8, the J call TRBJ1-1; D unclear. The CDR3 length is 14 residues. The V gene lost 4 bases and the J gene lost 6 bases, with 15 bases spanning the gap. The germline gives CDR1 SGHVS, CDR2 FQNEAQ. This chain's CDR3 is CASSSPSTFPEAFF. The CDR3 DNA reads TGTGCCAGCAGCTCTCCGTCCACCTTCCCTGAAGCTTTCTTT.

The chain uses TRBV7-9 and TRBJ2-1; 9 nucleotides align to TRBD2. The CDR3 has 15 residues. Germline CDR1 SEHNR, CDR2 FQNEAQ (reference sequence). Trimming at V came to 2 bases and at J to 9 bases, leaving 8 bases not matched to a gene. The CDR3 loop reads CASSLPGLATGEQFF. Here the CDR3 DNA reads TGTGCCAGCAGCTTACCGGGACTAGCAACCGGTGAGCAGTTCTTC. The full variable domain, rest sourced from reference TRBV7-9 and TRBJ2-1, is DTGVSQNPRHKITKRGQNVTFRCDPISEHNRLYWYRQTLGQGPEFLTYFQNEAQLEKSRLLSDRFSAERPKGSFSTLEIQRTEQGDSAMYLCASSLPGLATGEQFFGPGTRLTVL.

This clonotype was seen more than once but under ten times. V is TRBV4-3 and J is TRBJ1-1; TRBD1 matches 11 bases. This CDR3 comprises 18 residues. J was trimmed by 3 bases and V by 2 bases; bases with no gene match: 11. CDR1 and CDR2 from the germline V gene are LGHNA and YSLEER. The CDR3 DNA reads as TGCGCCAGCAGCCAATCCTCGGGACAGGGGGTCGTGGACACTGAAGCTTTCTTT. Amino acid sequence: CASSQSSGQGVVDTEAFF.

Relative to its sample, this clonotype is medium-sized. V usage is TRBV7-8 and J usage is TRBJ2-1; TRBD2 matches at 7 bases. CDR1 and CDR2 (germline): SGHVS, FQNEAQ. Germline trimming cut 5 bases from V and 1 base from J; bases unmatched to any gene: 11. The length of the CDR3 is 17 residues. CDR3 loop: CASSNLGSGESYNEQFF. For the CDR3, the DNA is TGTGCCAGCAGCAATTTAGGGAGCGGGGAATCCTACAATGAGCAGTTCTTC.

This clonotype appeared a few times. The rearrangement links TRBV7-9 to TRBJ2-5; D may be TRBD2 (6 bases). Trimming removed 6 bases at V and 6 bases at J, with 17 bases between. This CDR3 has 14 amino acids. The germline gives CDR1 SEHNR, CDR2 FQNEAQ (reference sequence). CDR3 DNA sequence: TGTGCCAGCAGTGTCGGAGGGAAGGGGAAGACCCAGTACTTC. As protein: CASSVGGKGKTQYF.

This chain joins TRBV14 and TRBJ1-4; TRBD1 agrees at 7 bases. CDR3 length equals 15 residues. Germline V CDR1 and CDR2: SGHDN, FVKESK. V was pared by 4 bases and J by 3 bases, with 5 bases of the junction left unmatched. The CDR3 is CASSPPGQPNEKLFF. CDR3 coding DNA: TGTGCCAGCAGCCCCCCGGGACAGCCTAATGAAAAACTGTTTTTT. The complete variable domain, with remaining parts taken from reference TRBV14 and TRBJ1-4, reads EAGVTQFPSHSVIEKGQTVTLRCDPISGHDNLYWYRRVMGKEIKFLLHFVKESKQDESGMPNNRFLAERTGGTYSTLKVQPAELEDSGVYFCASSPPGQPNEKLFFGSGTQLSVL.

This clonotype was seen repeatedly, ten times or more. The chain carries TRBV27 and TRBJ1-4; 7 nucleotides line up with TRBD1. Germline loops: CDR1 MNHEY, CDR2 SMNVEV (reference sequence). The J segment lost 6 bases and the V segment lost 6 bases, leaving 4 bases of the junction unmatched. The CDR3 consists of 13 residues. The CDR3 DNA is TGTGCCAGCAGGTGGCAGGGGGATGAAAAACTGTTTTTT. Its protein is CASRWQGDEKLFF.

The chain joins TRBV7-8 to TRBJ2-1; 8 bases fit TRBD2. Per germline, CDR1 SGHVS and CDR2 FQNEAQ. The CDR3 consists of 16 residues. V trimming: 5 bases; J trimming: 7 bases; junction bases outside the gene matches: 13. The CDR3 region has the DNA TGTGCCAGCAGCCCCCAACGAGCGGGAGATAGGAATGAGCAGTTCTTC. This sequence encodes CASSPQRAGDRNEQFF.

The J gene is TRBJ2-1, the V gene TRBV10-3; 8 bases line up with TRBD1. V lost 0 bases and J lost 2; bases outside the gene matches: 0. Germline loops: CDR1 ENHRY, CDR2 SYGVKD. The CDR3 length is 15 residues. In DNA, the CDR3 is TGTGCCATCAGTGAGTCGGGACAGGCCTACAATGAGCAGTTCTTC. It translates to CAISESGQAYNEQFF.

This clonotype appeared a few times. V usage is TRBV4-3 and J usage is TRBJ2-7; 9 positions agree with TRBD1. Per the germline V gene, CDR1 is LGHNA and CDR2 is YSLEER. V gave up 1 base and J gave up 3 bases; unmatched junction bases: 4. The CDR3 totals 15 residues. The CDR3 sequence: CASSQGTGVGYEQYF. The CDR3 nucleotides are TGCGCCAGCAGCCAAGGGACAGGGGTCGGCTACGAGCAGTACTTC.